Detailed here is one T cell receptor (beta chain). This entry belongs to a study of blood T cell repertoires in COVID-19. Per the original data handling: The assay estimated nucleated cells by amplifying reference gene primers. Only in-frame clones appear in the TCRdb table, and some are missing; sequencing was by immunoSEQ multiplex PCR. V and J calls and clone size follow that table, whereas D and trimming were derived from the DNA. The data hold around 340,000 clones, with about nine tenths observed a single time. This TCR was sampled from a woman aged 55-75 years with COVID-19, enrolled during active disease. The sample taken for sequencing was peripheral blood.

The DNA of the CDR3 is TGTGCCAGCAGTAGCGGGGGGGCCGTAAATGAGCAGTTCTTC. Translated: CASSSGGAVNEQFF. The chain has TRBV11-3 and TRBJ2-1; TRBD2 agrees at 11 bases. J lost 7 bases, V lost 6 bases, and 5 bases had no gene match. Per germline, CDR1 SGHNT and CDR2 YENEEA. This CDR3 region has 14 residues.